This T cell receptor beta chain was observed in a study of T cells in Graves' hyperthyroidism and ophthalmopathy. As for the study in general: Peripheral blood was acquired at first diagnosis, ahead of any therapy whatsoever. Study-wide results and caveats: Appearing also in blood were most of the thyroid clonotypes expanded above 0.001.

Blood dates from first hyperthyroidism diagnosis, before any ophthalmopathy symptoms. This clonotype was counted many times. Its cognate antigen is unknown. Using RNA transcripts as the source, TCR beta CDR3 regions were amplified. An initial round of RT-PCR targeting the TCR CDR3 relied on the HTBI primer set. TCRdb analysed the multiplex PCR reads with MiXCR anew, one entry per CDR3 protein. The sample includes about 250,000 distinct CDR3 sequences, 15% of them seen just once. The receptor was isolated from a woman aged 50 to 65 with Graves' hyperthyroidism that later progressed to Graves' ophthalmopathy. Material for sequencing was blood.

CDR3 DNA: TGTGCCAGCAGTTTACCAGCGGGGCGGGAGACCCAGTACTTC. Its translation is CASSLPAGRETQYF. The V call is TRBV11-2, the J call TRBJ2-5, with TRBD2 identical over 7 bases. After removal of 6 bases from V and 5 bases from J, the junction contained 9 bases not matched to a gene. CDR3 size: 14 residues. Germline loops: CDR1 SGHAT, CDR2 FQNNGV.